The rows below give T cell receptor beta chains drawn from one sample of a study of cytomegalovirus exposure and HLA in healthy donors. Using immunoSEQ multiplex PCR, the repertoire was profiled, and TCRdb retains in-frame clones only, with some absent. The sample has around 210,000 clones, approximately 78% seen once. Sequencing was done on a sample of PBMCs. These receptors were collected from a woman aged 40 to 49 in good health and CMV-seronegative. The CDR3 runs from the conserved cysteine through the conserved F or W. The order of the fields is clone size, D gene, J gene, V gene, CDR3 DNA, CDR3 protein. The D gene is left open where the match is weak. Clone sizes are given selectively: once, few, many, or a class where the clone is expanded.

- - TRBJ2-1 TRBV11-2 TGTGCCAGCAGCTCCTTCCCCGTTTTGAGCCTCGGGAATGAGCAGTTCTTC CASSSFPVLSLGNEQFF
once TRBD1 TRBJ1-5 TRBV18 TGTGCCAGCTCACCGGGGACAGGGGCTTCTCAGCCCCAGCATTTT CASSPGTGASQPQHF
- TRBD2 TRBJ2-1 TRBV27 TGTGCCAGCAGTTCACTAGCGGGAGGCGACTCCTACAATGAGCAGTTCTTC CASSSLAGGDSYNEQFF
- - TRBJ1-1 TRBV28 TGTGCCAGCAGTTTAACAACGGGGGTGAACACTGAAGCTTTCTTT CASSLTTGVNTEAFF
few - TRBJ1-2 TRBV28 TGTGCCAGCAGTTTTAGGGGATTTTATGGCTACACCTTC CASSFRGFYGYTF
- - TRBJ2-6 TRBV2 TGTGCCAGCAGTGACCAGGGCCTCTCTGGGGCCAACGTCCTGACTTTC CASSDQGLSGANVLTF
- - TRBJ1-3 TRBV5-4 TGTGCCAGCAGCTCGATACAGGGAGCTGGAAACACCATATATTTT CASSSIQGAGNTIYF
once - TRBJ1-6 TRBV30 TGTGCCTGGGGACAGTATAATTCACCCCTCCACTTT CAWGQYNSPLHF
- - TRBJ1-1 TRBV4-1 TGCGCCAGCAGCCGCGCCGGAGCGGAGGACACTGAAGCTTTCTTT CASSRAGAEDTEAFF
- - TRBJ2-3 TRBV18 TGTGCCAGCTCACTTACCCAGTCTAGCACAGATACGCAGTATTTT CASSLTQSSTDTQYF
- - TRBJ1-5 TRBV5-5 TGTGCCAGCAGCTTGGACAGCCTAAGCAATCAGCCCCAGCATTTT CASSLDSLSNQPQHF
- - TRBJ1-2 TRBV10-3 TGTGCCATCAGTGAGTCGATTGGGAGCTATGGCTACACCTTC CAISESIGSYGYTF
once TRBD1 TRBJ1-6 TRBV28 TGTGCCAGCAGTTCACCCGGGACAGGGATGGTACCCCTCCACTTT CASSSPGTGMVPLHF
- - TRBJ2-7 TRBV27 TGTGCCAGCAGTGGCCCGAACGAGCAGTACTTC CASSGPNEQYF
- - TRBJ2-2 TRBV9 TGTGCCAGCGCATCTAGCCCCGGGGAGCTGTTTTTT CASASSPGELFF
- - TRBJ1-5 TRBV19 TGTGCCAGTCGGTACGGCAATCAGCCCCAGCATTTT CASRYGNQPQHF
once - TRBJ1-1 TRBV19 TGTGCCAGTAGGCGCCCCGCGGGACCGAACACTGAAGCTTTCTTT CASRRPAGPNTEAFF
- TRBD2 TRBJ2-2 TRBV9 TGTGCCAGCAGCGTAGGACTAGCGGGAGTTACCGGGGAGCTGTTTTTT CASSVGLAGVTGELFF
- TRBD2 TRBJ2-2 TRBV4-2 TGTGCCAGCAGCCAAGACAGAAGGGGACTAGCGGGAGGCGGGGAGCTGTTTTTT CASSQDRRGLAGGGELFF
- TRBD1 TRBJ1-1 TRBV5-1 TGCGCCAGCAGCTTGGGGGACAGGGTCTCGGAATCCGCTGAAGCTTTCTTT CASSLGDRVSESAEAFF
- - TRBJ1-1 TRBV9 TGTGCCAGCAGCCCCCGGGGAGGGAGGGGGACTGAAGCTTTCTTT CASSPRGGRGTEAFF
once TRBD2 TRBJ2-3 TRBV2 TGTGCCAGCAGTGAGATACTAGCGACAGATACGCAGTATTTT CASSEILATDTQYF
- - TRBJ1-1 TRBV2 TGTGCCAGCAGAGTGACAAGGAACACTGAAGCTTTCTTT CASRVTRNTEAFF
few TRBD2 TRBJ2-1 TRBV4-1 TGCGCCAGCAGCCGACTAGCCAATGAGCAGTTCTTC CASSRLANEQFF
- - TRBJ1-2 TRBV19 TGTGCCAGTAAAGTCTCTACCAGGGGAGTTGATGGCTACACCTTC CASKVSTRGVDGYTF
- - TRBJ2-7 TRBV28 TGTGCCAGCAGTTTGGCGTCGGGTCTTGAGTACTTC CASSLASGLEYF
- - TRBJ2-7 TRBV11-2 TGTGCCAGCAGCTTAGGGCTTCAGCGGACCCTGACGGGGGAGCGGAAGTACTTC CASSLGLQRTLTGERKYF
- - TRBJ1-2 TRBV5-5 TGTGCCAGCAGGGGGCTAGACTATGGCTACACCTTC CASRGLDYGYTF
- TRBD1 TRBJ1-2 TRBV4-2 TGTGCCAGCAGCCAAGATAGGGGACAGGGGACAGGCTGGGGTGGCTACACCTTC CASSQDRGQGTGWGGYTF
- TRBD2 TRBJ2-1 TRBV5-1 TGCGCCAGCAGCTCCAGGACTAGCTTACAGTTCTTC CASSSRTSLQFF
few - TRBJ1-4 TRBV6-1 TGTGCCAGCAGTCCCGGGACTGGAGGTGAAAAACTGTTTTTT CASSPGTGGEKLFF
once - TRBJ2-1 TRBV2 TGTGCCAGCAGTGTGGCGGGGCCAACGGGTGAGCAGTTCTTC CASSVAGPTGEQFF
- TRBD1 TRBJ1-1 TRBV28 TGTGCCAGCAGGGACGGACAGGGCCCCTTTTTCGCTTTCTTT CASRDGQGPFFAFF
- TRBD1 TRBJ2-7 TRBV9 TGTGCCAGCAGCGCCGGGACAGGGGGGTACGAGCAGTACTTC CASSAGTGGYEQYF
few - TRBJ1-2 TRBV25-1 TGTGCCAGCAGTGAATACGGCCTAGGTGGTAGCTATGGCTACACCTTC CASSEYGLGGSYGYTF
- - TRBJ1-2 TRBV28 TGTGCCAGCAGTATTCAGGCAGGGCACTATGGCTACACCTTC CASSIQAGHYGYTF
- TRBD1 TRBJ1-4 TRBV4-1 TGCGCCAGCAGCCGTGCCGGGACAGCCGCTAATGAAAAACTGTTTTTT CASSRAGTAANEKLFF
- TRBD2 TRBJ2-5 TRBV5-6 TGTGCCAGCAGCTTGGGGCTCCCGAGCGGGAGGGTAATGGAGACCCAGTACTTC CASSLGLPSGRVMETQYF
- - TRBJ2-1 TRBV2 TGTGCCAGCAGTCTCAATGAGCAGTTCTTC CASSLNEQFF
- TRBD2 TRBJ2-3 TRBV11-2 TGTGCCAGCAGGGCGGGAGTTAAGGGAACAGATACGCAGTATTTT CASRAGVKGTDTQYF
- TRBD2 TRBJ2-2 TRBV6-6 TGTGCCAGCAGTTCCGGGACTAGCGGGAACACCGGGGAGCTGTTTTTT CASSSGTSGNTGELFF
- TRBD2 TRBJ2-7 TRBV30 TGTGCCGGTCGGGATAGCGGGAGAGCTAGGTACGAGCAGTACTTC CAGRDSGRARYEQYF
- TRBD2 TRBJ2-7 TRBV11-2 TGTGCCAGCAGCCAAGGACTAGCCTACGAGCAGTACTTC CASSQGLAYEQYF